This record looks at one TCR beta chain sequence and its context. Its cognate antigen is unknown. Germline-derived CDR1 and CDR2 are SNHLY and FYNNEI. The CDR3 is 15 residues long. Trimming removed 3 bases from V and 6 bases from J; junction bases left unmatched: 5. These data come from a study of shared clonotypes between healthy human individuals. Findings and limits, study-wide: Shared clonotypes across all four donors exceeded non-shared ones in generation probability.

Sequencing used immunoSEQ multiplex PCR; TCRdb keeps in-frame clones, though not all of them. This table holds approximately 530,000 clones, roughly 95% found once. The chain combines TRBV2 with TRBJ2-2, with 9 bases fitting TRBD2. Material: naive CD4+ T cells sorted from blood. Subset here: CD45RA+ positively selected. This TCR came from a woman under 40 in good health. CDR3 in amino acids: CASSEGSGRAGELFF. CDR3 bases: TGTGCCAGCAGTGAGGGTAGCGGGAGAGCCGGGGAGCTGTTTTTT.